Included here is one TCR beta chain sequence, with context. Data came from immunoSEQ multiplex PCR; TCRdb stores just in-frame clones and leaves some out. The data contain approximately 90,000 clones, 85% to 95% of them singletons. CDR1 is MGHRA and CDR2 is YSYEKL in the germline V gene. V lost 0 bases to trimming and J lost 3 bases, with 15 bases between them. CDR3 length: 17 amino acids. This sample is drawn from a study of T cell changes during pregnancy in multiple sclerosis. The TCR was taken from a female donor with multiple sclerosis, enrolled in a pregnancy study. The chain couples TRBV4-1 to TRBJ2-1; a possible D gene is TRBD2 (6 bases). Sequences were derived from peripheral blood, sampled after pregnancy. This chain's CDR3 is CASSQDGDWGYYNEQFF. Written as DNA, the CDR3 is TGCGCCAGCAGCCAAGACGGGGACTGGGGCTACTACAATGAGCAGTTCTTC.